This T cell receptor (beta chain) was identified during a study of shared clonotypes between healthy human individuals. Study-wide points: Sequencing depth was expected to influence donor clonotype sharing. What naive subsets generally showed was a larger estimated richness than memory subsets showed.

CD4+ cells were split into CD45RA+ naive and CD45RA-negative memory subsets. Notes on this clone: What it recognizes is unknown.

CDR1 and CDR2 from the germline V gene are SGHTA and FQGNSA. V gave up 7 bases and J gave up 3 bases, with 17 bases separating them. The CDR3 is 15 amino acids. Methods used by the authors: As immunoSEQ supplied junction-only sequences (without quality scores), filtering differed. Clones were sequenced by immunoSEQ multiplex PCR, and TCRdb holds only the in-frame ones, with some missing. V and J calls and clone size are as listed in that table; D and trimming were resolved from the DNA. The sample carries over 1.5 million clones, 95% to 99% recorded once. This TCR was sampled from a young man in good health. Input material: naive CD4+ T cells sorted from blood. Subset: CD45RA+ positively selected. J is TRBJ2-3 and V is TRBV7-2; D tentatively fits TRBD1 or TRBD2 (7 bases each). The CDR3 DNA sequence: TGTGCCAGCACCTTGAGGGGGCGGGGGACAGATACGCAGTATTTT. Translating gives CASTLRGRGTDTQYF.